These 25 T cell receptor beta chains originate from one sample sequenced in a study of blood T cell repertoires in COVID-19. Some clones are missing from TCRdb's copy, which holds only in-frame ones; the method was immunoSEQ multiplex PCR. The profile covers over 150,000 clones, with 86% appearing a single time and roughly 7% taken by the ten largest. The material sequenced was peripheral blood. These receptors were obtained from a man over 45 with active or convalescent COVID-19.

This sequence joins TRBV3-1 (or the pseudogene TRBV3-2) and TRBJ2-7; D ambiguous. The CDR3 runs 15 residues. Trimming removed 4 bases from V and 0 bases from J, with 13 bases in between. Germline CDR1 LGHDT, CDR2 YNNKEL (reference sequence). The CDR3 coding sequence is TGTGCCAGCAGCCCCCCCATGCGGAGCTCCTACGAGCAGTACTTC. Translating gives CASSPPMRSSYEQYF.

The chain is built from TRBV7-9 and TRBJ1-5, with TRBD1 matching over 9 bases. There are 18 residues in the CDR3. The germline V gene encodes CDR1 SEHNR and CDR2 FQNEAQ (reference sequence). Trimming at V came to 3 bases and at J to 2 bases, leaving 11 bases not matched to a gene. CDR3 in amino acids: CASSLGTGFLGGNQPQHF. CDR3 bases: TGTGCCAGCAGCTTGGGGACAGGGTTTTTGGGTGGCAATCAGCCCCAGCATTTT.

This clone was seen just once. CDR3 in DNA: TGTGCCAGCAGTCCCCCCGACAGGACACCTTACGAGCAGTACTTC. Protein product: CASSPPDRTPYEQYF. This chain links TRBV6-6 with TRBJ2-7, with D possibly matching TRBD1 (6 bases). Trimming took 5 bases from V and 4 from J, leaving 18 bases between them. The CDR3 totals 15 residues. CDR1 and CDR2 (germline): MNHNY, SVGAGI (reference sequence).

A note on this clone: The junction and the germline gene differ at one end; a read error may be behind it. The chain recombines TRBV5-1 with TRBJ2-3, with D perhaps matching TRBD1 (6 bases). Per the germline V gene, CDR1 is SGHRS and CDR2 is YFSETQ. The CDR3 length is 13 residues. In DNA form, the CDR3 reads TGCGTCAGCTCCCAGGGGAGCACAGATACGCAGTATTTT. Amino acid sequence: CVSSQGSTDTQYF.

The genes are TRBV11-3 and TRBJ2-3, with TRBD1 identical over 8 bases. This CDR3 spans 15 amino acids. Germline loops: CDR1 SGHNT, CDR2 YENEEA. V lost 5 bases, J lost 2 bases, and 6 bases stayed unmatched. This chain's CDR3 is CASSKPGQDTDTQYF. CDR3 nucleotide sequence: TGTGCCAGCAGCAAACCGGGACAGGACACAGATACGCAGTATTTT.

This clone has more than one count but fewer than ten. This CDR3 reads CASSYRGLSTNEKLFF. DNA for the CDR3: TGTGCCAGCAGTTACCGCGGGCTTTCAACTAATGAAAAACTGTTTTTT. This chain connects TRBV2 to TRBJ1-4; D is unresolved. The CDR3 runs 16 residues. The ends were cut back, 5 bases at V and 0 bases at J, with 13 bases in the middle. CDR1 SNHLY and CDR2 FYNNEI come from the germline V gene.

This clone was observed once. This chain links TRBV29-1 with TRBJ1-2, with D unclear. The CDR3 is 12 residues long. The germline V and J ends were trimmed by 7 bases and 2 bases, with 11 bases remaining between them. Germline V gene sequence: CDR1 SQVTM, CDR2 ANQGSEA. CDR3: CSAFSGNYGYTF. Written as DNA, the CDR3 is TGCAGCGCCTTTAGCGGCAACTATGGCTACACCTTC.

This chain links TRBV19 with TRBJ2-1; 11 bases line up with TRBD2. Germline CDR1 LNHDA, CDR2 SQIVND (reference sequence). V shed 7 bases and J 8 bases; nucleotides not matched to a gene: 13. The CDR3 has 16 residues. In DNA form, the CDR3 reads TGTGCCAGTACCCGGTCAACTAGCGGGAGAGGGTATGAGCAGTTCTTC. Its translation: CASTRSTSGRGYEQFF.

A single count supports this clone. The V and J genes are TRBV24-1 and TRBJ2-1, with D perhaps TRBD2 (5 bases). The CDR3 is made up of 14 amino acids. Germline V gene data show CDR1 as KGHDR and CDR2 as SFDVKD. Deletions cut 3 bases from V and 3 bases from J, with 8 bases between. The CDR3 loop is CATSDATNYNEQFF. The CDR3 nucleotides read TGTGCCACCAGTGATGCGACTAACTACAATGAGCAGTTCTTC.

The J gene is TRBJ1-1, the V gene TRBV18; D perhaps matches TRBD1 (5 bases). The CDR3 consists of 14 residues. Germline V lookup: CDR1 KGHSH, CDR2 LQKENI. Trimming removed 2 bases at V and 4 bases at J, with 11 bases between. In DNA, the CDR3 is TGTGCCAGCTCACCAGCCTCGGGGGGCACTGAAGCTTTCTTT. It translates to CASSPASGGTEAFF.

The chain joins TRBV4-3 to TRBJ2-4, with a possible D match to TRBD2 (6 bases). Trimming shortened V by 5 bases and J by 8 bases, and 13 bases separated the two germline ends. This CDR3 contains 13 residues. The germline CDR1 and CDR2 sequences are LGHNA and YSLEER. The CDR3 region has the DNA TGCGCCAGCAGCTTTTGGAGGGGTGACATTCAGTACTTC. It specifies CASSFWRGDIQYF.

The V and J genes are TRBV6-5 and TRBJ1-1, with 7 bases fitting TRBD1. J lost 3 bases, V lost 8 bases, and 6 bases had no gene match. The CDR3 contains 13 residues. The germline gives CDR1 MNHEY, CDR2 SVGAGI. CDR3 DNA: TGTGCCAGCTCCGAGGGGGCGCACACTGAAGCTTTCTTT. This encodes CASSEGAHTEAFF.

The J gene is TRBJ1-5, the V gene TRBV28, with D tentatively TRBD1 (6 bases). The V and J ends lost 6 bases and 5 bases respectively, with 14 bases between them. The CDR3 covers 14 residues. Per germline, CDR1 MDHEN and CDR2 SYDVKM. CDR3 protein: CASSLRRGDQPQHF. As DNA, the CDR3 is TGTGCCAGCAGCCTCCGCAGGGGTGATCAGCCCCAGCATTTT.

This chain links TRBV6-2 or TRBV6-3 with TRBJ1-5; D unresolved. The CDR3 consists of 14 residues. The germline gives CDR1 MNHEY, CDR2 SVGEGT. V was pared by 2 bases and J by 7 bases, with 12 bases between. CDR3 loop: CASSYEPEAQPQHF. Written as DNA, the CDR3 is TGTGCCAGCAGTTACGAACCGGAGGCCCAGCCCCAGCATTTT.

The chain carries TRBV24-1 and TRBJ2-5; 8 nucleotides align to TRBD1. CDR1 is KGHDR and CDR2 is SFDVKD in the germline V gene. CDR3 length: 15 residues. The J segment lost 10 bases and the V segment lost 2 bases, leaving 11 bases of the junction unmatched. The CDR3 loop reads CATSDSRTTGDDQYF. The DNA for the CDR3 is TGTGCCACCAGTGATTCCAGAACGACAGGGGATGACCAGTACTTC.

The chain joins TRBV24-1 to TRBJ2-1, with 13 nucleotides matching TRBD2. Unmatched junction bases numbered 7, after V lost 4 bases and J lost 8 bases. Germline V CDR1 and CDR2: KGHDR, SFDVKD. CDR3 length: 16 residues. DNA of the CDR3: TGTGCCACCAGTGACCTACTAGCGGGAGGGTTACATGAGCAGTTCTTC. Translating gives CATSDLLAGGLHEQFF.

This chain connects TRBV7-9 to TRBJ2-7; D is unclear. Germline V CDR1 and CDR2: SEHNR, FQNEAQ (reference sequence). With 0 bases removed from V and 4 bases from J, the gap between germline ends came to 7 bases. The CDR3 totals 13 residues. The CDR3 DNA follows: TGTGCCAGCAGCTTAGCAGTTCAGTACGAGCAGTACTTC. Protein product: CASSLAVQYEQYF.

In this sample, this clone turned up once. This chain links TRBV6-1 with TRBJ2-2; 11 positions match TRBD2. CDR1 and CDR2 from the germline V gene are MNHNS and SASEGT. The length of the CDR3 is 18 residues. J lost 4 bases, V lost 1 base, and 8 bases had no gene match. In nucleotides, the CDR3 is TGTGCCAGCAGTGAAGGGTTGGGACTAGCGGAAAGCACCGGGGAGCTGTTTTTT. It codes for CASSEGLGLAESTGELFF.

The chain combines TRBV30 with TRBJ1-2; TRBD1 is a possible D gene (6 bases). The CDR3 extends over 13 amino acids. With 3 bases removed from V and 7 bases from J, the gap between germline ends came to 15 bases. Per germline, CDR1 GTSNPN and CDR2 SVGIG (reference sequence). The chain's CDR3 is CAWSIGQFSGYTF. As DNA, the CDR3 is TGTGCCTGGAGCATAGGACAGTTCAGTGGCTACACCTTC.

Only one count was recorded for this clone. The rearrangement joins TRBV2 to TRBJ1-1, with D tentatively TRBD1 (5 bases). The germline V gene encodes CDR1 SNHLY and CDR2 FYNNEI. The CDR3 totals 13 residues. V shed 6 bases and J shed 11 bases, with 19 bases lying between them. The CDR3 DNA follows: TGTGCCAGCAGCGCCGACAGCCCCAGTAGGGCTTTCTTT. Its translation is CASSADSPSRAFF.

The V gene is TRBV6-5, the J gene TRBJ2-7, with D possibly TRBD2 on 6 matching bases. The V gene's germline CDR1 is MNHEY and CDR2 SVGAGI. The CDR3 spans 15 residues. V was clipped by 5 bases and J by 6 bases, with 20 bases between them. CDR3 bases: TGTGCCAGCAGTCTGTCCGGGACTGCCGTCTTCGAGCAGTACTTC. Amino acids: CASSLSGTAVFEQYF.

The CDR3 DNA follows: TGTGCCAGTAGTATCTCGGCGGGAGACTGGGAGACCCAGTACTTC. Protein: CASSISAGDWETQYF. The chain joins TRBV19 to TRBJ2-5; the match to TRBD2 covers 7 bases. The CDR3 consists of 15 residues. V dropped 3 bases and J dropped 5; count of bases not matched to a gene: 9. Germline V lookup: CDR1 LNHDA, CDR2 SQIVND (reference sequence).

The chain uses TRBV19 and TRBJ2-7, with 7 positions matching TRBD1. The germline CDR1 and CDR2 sequences are LNHDA and SQIVND (reference sequence). V was clipped by 5 bases and J by 0 bases; unmatched bases: 1. This CDR3 is 13 amino acids long. The CDR3 DNA is TGTGCCAGTAGTGGGGACAGCTCCTACGAGCAGTACTTC. This encodes CASSGDSSYEQYF.

The J gene is TRBJ2-1, the V gene TRBV2; TRBD2 matches 9 bases. Germline loops: CDR1 SNHLY, CDR2 FYNNEI. The CDR3 runs 15 residues. Unmatched junction bases numbered 3, after V lost 6 bases and J lost 0 bases. The CDR3 is CASRELAGSYNEQFF. CDR3 sequence (DNA): TGTGCCAGCAGAGAACTAGCGGGCTCCTACAATGAGCAGTTCTTC.

The chain links TRBV9 to TRBJ2-1; TRBD2 aligns across 9 bases. V shed 3 bases, J shed 5 bases, and the junction held 6 bases outside the gene matches. The CDR3 is 15 amino acids. The germline V gene has CDR1 SGDLS and CDR2 YYNGEE. CDR3 DNA: TGTGCCAGCAGCGACAGCGGGAGGACAAACAATGAGCAGTTCTTC. Its translation: CASSDSGRTNNEQFF.